The 25 T cell receptor beta chains in this list originate from one sample, sequenced in a study of control samples from healthy donors and cancer patients. Data came from immunoSEQ multiplex PCR; TCRdb stores just in-frame clones and leaves some out. In the table there are 150,000 or so clones, 93% of which are singletons. Material for sequencing was blood. Every receptor here comes from a man between 18 and 35 years old in good health.

In nucleotides, the CDR3 is TGTGCCAGCAGTTTAGGCGGGCAAGGCTACACCTTC. Translation gives CASSLGGQGYTF. V and J are TRBV12-3 or TRBV12-4 and TRBJ1-2; D not resolved. The CDR3 covers 12 residues. Trimming pared 1 base from V and 8 bases from J, leaving 8 bases between.

V and J are TRBV28 and TRBJ1-3; no definite D call. The germline gives CDR1 MDHEN, CDR2 SYDVKM. The CDR3 is 16 residues long. V lost 4 bases, J lost 3 bases, and 16 bases lay in between. CDR3 nucleotide sequence: TGTGCCAGCAGTTACCTATCGGCGGGCAGTGGAAACACCATATATTTT. This codes for CASSYLSAGSGNTIYF.

This chain uses TRBV27 with TRBJ1-1, with 7 bases lining up with TRBD1. This CDR3 region has 12 residues. The germline V gene has CDR1 MNHEY and CDR2 SMNVEV (reference sequence). V trimming: 5 bases; J trimming: 6 bases; junction bases outside the gene matches: 3. This CDR3 reads CASSHRGSEAFF. CDR3 nucleotides: TGTGCCAGCAGTCACAGGGGCTCTGAAGCTTTCTTT.

The rearrangement uses TRBV3-1 (or the pseudogene TRBV3-2) and TRBJ2-3, with TRBD2 matching 7 bases. J lost 4 bases, V lost 1 base, and 8 bases had no gene match. This CDR3 contains 16 residues. Germline CDR1 reads LGHDT; CDR2 reads YNNKEL (reference sequence). The CDR3 bases are TGTGCCAGCAGCCAAGCTCCCGGCGGGAGCCCAGATACGCAGTATTTT. This translates into CASSQAPGGSPDTQYF.

The chain combines TRBV30 with TRBJ1-6; 9 bases agree with TRBD1. J lost 8 bases, V lost 3 bases, and 2 bases had no gene match. The germline V gene has CDR1 GTSNPN and CDR2 SVGIG (reference sequence). There are 13 residues in the CDR3. The CDR3 reads CAWSGQGYSPLHF. Written as DNA, the CDR3 is TGTGCCTGGAGCGGACAGGGGTATTCACCCCTCCACTTT. The whole variable domain, filled in from reference TRBV30 and TRBJ1-6, reads SQTIHQWPATLVQPVGSPLSLECTVEGTSNPNLYWYRQAAGRGLQLLFYSVGIGQISSEVPQNLSASRPQDRQFILSSKKLLLSDSGFYLCAWSGQGYSPLHFGNGTRLTVT.

This clone is a singleton in its sample. V is TRBV27 and J is TRBJ2-3; D is perhaps TRBD2 (5 bases). Trimming took off 3 bases at V and 3 bases at J, with 10 bases between the two ends. The CDR3 runs to 14 residues. The V gene's germline CDR1 is MNHEY and CDR2 SMNVEV (reference sequence). CDR3 loop: CASSFQRATDTQYF. The CDR3, as DNA: TGTGCCAGCAGTTTTCAGAGGGCAACAGATACGCAGTATTTT.

The chain carries TRBV12-3 or TRBV12-4 and TRBJ2-5; no reliable D call. V was trimmed by 5 bases and J by 4 bases, leaving 11 bases between them. The CDR3 consists of 13 residues. In nucleotides, the CDR3 is TGTGCCAGCAGTCTAAGGTTCTCAGAGACCCAGTACTTC. This gives the protein CASSLRFSETQYF.

This clone was seen once. The J gene is TRBJ1-1, the V gene TRBV19; D gene ambiguous. V was shortened by 6 bases and J by 0 bases, with 17 bases between the two germline ends. Germline CDR1 and CDR2: LNHDA and SQIVND (reference sequence). The CDR3 covers 16 residues. The CDR3 sequence is CASSPLQPSMNTEAFF. Written as DNA, the CDR3 is TGTGCCAGTAGCCCACTCCAACCTTCTATGAACACTGAAGCTTTCTTT.

The genes are TRBV12-3 or TRBV12-4 and TRBJ2-3; D is perhaps TRBD2 (6 bases). Trimming took off 5 bases at V and 7 bases at J, with 7 bases between the two ends. The CDR3 extends over 11 amino acids. This CDR3 is CASSGGYTQYF. The CDR3 coding sequence is TGTGCCAGCAGTGGGGGGTATACGCAGTATTTT.

The chain combines TRBV5-1 with TRBJ1-2; 10 nucleotides align to TRBD1. The germline V gene encodes CDR1 SGHRS and CDR2 YFSETQ. This CDR3 contains 14 residues. Trimming cost V 4 bases and J 6 bases; bases outside gene matches: 6. In nucleotides, the CDR3 is TGCGCCAGCAGCCAAGCGGGACAGGGGAATGGCTACACCTTC. Its translation is CASSQAGQGNGYTF.

The chain uses TRBV25-1 and TRBJ2-5, with 8 bases that match TRBD2. V shed 3 bases, J shed 4 bases, and the junction held 10 bases outside the gene matches. The CDR3 contains 16 residues. The germline gives CDR1 MGHDK, CDR2 SYGVNS. For the CDR3, the DNA is TGTGCCAGCAGTGATGGACGGGAGGGCCCCCGAGAGACCCAGTACTTC. Amino acid sequence: CASSDGREGPRETQYF.

The chain employs TRBV30 and TRBJ1-1; D is uncertain. V was pared by 2 bases and J by 4 bases, with 5 bases between. Germline assignment: CDR1 GTSNPN and CDR2 SVGIG (reference sequence). CDR3 size: 11 residues. CDR3 loop: CAWSRPTEAFF. As DNA, the CDR3 is TGTGCCTGGAGTCGGCCCACTGAAGCTTTCTTT.

This rearrangement joins TRBV2 to TRBJ2-3; D tentatively fits TRBD1 or TRBD2 (5 bases each). The ends were cut back, 7 bases at V and 1 base at J, with 9 bases in the middle. Per germline, CDR1 SNHLY and CDR2 FYNNEI. The CDR3 is made up of 13 amino acids. CDR3 DNA sequence: TGTGCCAGCACCCGGGGCCGCACAGATACGCAGTATTTT. This sequence encodes CASTRGRTDTQYF.

The chain combines TRBV5-8 with TRBJ1-1, with D tentatively TRBD1 (6 bases). Germline V gene data show CDR1 as SGHTS and CDR2 as YDEGEE. There are 15 residues in the CDR3. The V gene lost 0 bases and the J gene lost 5 bases, with 14 bases spanning the gap. As DNA, the CDR3 is TGTGCCAGCAGCTTGGATCGGGGGGCGATTACTGAAGCTTTCTTT. This sequence encodes CASSLDRGAITEAFF.

The genes are TRBV13 and TRBJ1-1; a possible D gene is TRBD1 (6 bases). The V end lost 2 bases, the J end lost 2 bases, and 9 bases lay between the germline ends. From germline, CDR1 is PRHDT and CDR2 FYEKMQ (reference sequence). CDR3 length: 14 amino acids. In DNA, the CDR3 is TGTGCCAGCAGCTTAATCGGGGGCAACACTGAAGCTTTCTTT. It specifies CASSLIGGNTEAFF.

The J gene is TRBJ2-5, the V gene TRBV19, with 8 bases aligning to TRBD1. The V and J ends lost 6 bases and 2 bases, in that order; junction bases with no gene match: 14. There are 17 residues in the CDR3. Germline values: CDR1 LNHDA, CDR2 SQIVND (reference sequence). The CDR3 nucleotides read TGTGCCAGTAGCAACGGTCGACAGGGGCCTCGGCAAGAGACCCAGTACTTC. Translating it yields CASSNGRQGPRQETQYF.

DNA of the CDR3: TGCGCCAGCAGCCAAGATAGTCCCACAGATACGCAGTATTTT. As protein: CASSQDSPTDTQYF. This chain connects TRBV4-1 to TRBJ2-3; D unresolved. CDR3 length equals 14 residues. Germline V gene lookup returns CDR1 MGHRA and CDR2 YSYEKL. Trimming pared 0 bases from V and 2 bases from J, leaving 6 bases between.

The CDR3 reads CASRTNYGYTF. The DNA of the CDR3 is TGTGCCAGTAGGACTAACTATGGCTACACCTTC. This chain uses TRBV19 with TRBJ1-2; D gene ambiguous. The CDR3 runs 11 residues. Germline CDR1 and CDR2: LNHDA and SQIVND (reference sequence). V was clipped by 6 bases and J by 0 bases, with 2 bases between them.

Of note for this clone: Its ends do not fully match the called genes, so a read error is possible. The chain joins TRBV3-1 (or the pseudogene TRBV3-2) to TRBJ1-3, with D tentatively TRBD1 (6 bases). This CDR3 region has 15 residues. CDR1 and CDR2 from the germline V gene are LGHDT and YNNKEL (reference sequence). As DNA, the CDR3 is TGTGCCAGCAGCCAAGTTCAGGGGCCTGGAGACACCATATATTTT. Amino acids: CASSQVQGPGDTIYF.

The genes are TRBV7-8 and TRBJ2-5, with D maybe TRBD2 (6 bases). V was cut by 1 base and J by 2 bases, with 20 bases left in between. The CDR3 contains 18 residues. The germline V gene encodes CDR1 SGHVS and CDR2 FQNEAQ. The CDR3 region is CASSLDAGMYLVQETQYF. The CDR3 DNA follows: TGTGCCAGCAGCTTAGATGCGGGAATGTATCTAGTACAAGAGACCCAGTACTTC.

The V and J genes are TRBV5-4 and TRBJ1-1; 8 nucleotides line up with TRBD1. Germline V CDR1 and CDR2: SGHNT, YYREEE (reference sequence). With 0 bases clipped from V and 10 bases from J, the junction kept 14 bases outside the gene matches. The length of the CDR3 is 16 residues. DNA for the CDR3: TGTGCCAGCAGCTTGGATCCACAGGGGGTTATCAACGGAGCTTTCTTT. It codes for CASSLDPQGVINGAFF.

The gene calls are TRBV7-3 and TRBJ1-1; the D is unclear. Trimming pared 3 bases from V and 1 base from J, leaving 9 bases between. Germline V lookup: CDR1 SGHTA, CDR2 FQGTGA. The CDR3 runs to 14 residues. The CDR3 loop is CASSFVGQNTEAFF. The CDR3 bases are TGTGCCAGCAGCTTTGTAGGCCAGAACACTGAAGCTTTCTTT.

This clone was recorded only once. The chain is built from TRBV15 and TRBJ2-3; 15 nucleotides agree with TRBD2. The CDR3 has 17 amino acids. V dropped 4 bases and J dropped 0; count of bases not matched to a gene: 2. The germline V gene encodes CDR1 LNHNV and CDR2 YYDKDF (reference sequence). The CDR3 DNA reads as TGTGCCACCAGCAAGGGACTAGCGGGAGGTAGCACAGATACGCAGTATTTT. This gives the protein CATSKGLAGGSTDTQYF.

The genes are TRBV19 and TRBJ2-1; D gene ambiguous. Deletions cut 5 bases from V and 0 bases from J, with 11 bases between. This CDR3 is 15 amino acids long. Germline CDR1 reads LNHDA; CDR2 reads SQIVND (reference sequence). The CDR3: CASSHLSDSYNEQFF. The CDR3 nucleotides read TGTGCCAGTAGTCATCTCTCAGACTCCTACAATGAGCAGTTCTTC.

To note about this clone: The junction does not match germline at one end; this may be a read error. The V and J genes are TRBV6-5 and TRBJ2-7; a weak D match, TRBD2 (6 bases). Germline V gene sequence: CDR1 MNHEY, CDR2 SVGAGI. This CDR3 has 11 residues. The CDR3 loop is CLSGLAYEQYF. In DNA form, the CDR3 reads TGCTTATCGGGACTCGCCTACGAGCAGTACTTC.